This T cell receptor (beta chain) was profiled in a study of memory CD4+ T cells and cytomegalovirus serostatus. Study-level information: This sample comes from healthy Belgian adults, fewer than 10 CMV seropositive, approximately 22 seronegative.

As to this clone: What it recognizes is unknown.

The CDR3 length is 16 residues. V gave up 4 bases and J gave up 2 bases; unmatched junction bases: 6. Germline V gene lookup returns CDR1 MDHEN and CDR2 SYDVKM. Clones were read by immunoSEQ multiplex PCR, and TCRdb kept only the in-frame ones, dropping some. This sample yields approximately 92,000 clones, of which about four fifths are seen a single time; around 3.6% belongs to the top ten. Study-wide findings and caveats: Median bootstrapped AUC for CMV status was about 0.95 originally, 0.9 to 0.93 US-trained.

The sort gate was single viable CD3+CD4+CD8-CD45RO+ cells for memory CD4+ T cells. Serum IgG to CMV pp150, pp28, p38 and p52 defined serostatus. Positive selection with CD4 microbeads enriched total CD4+ T cells. The genes are TRBV28 and TRBJ1-3; TRBD1 agrees at 9 bases. Material for sequencing was memory CD4+ T cells from blood. This TCR was sampled from an adult in good health and CMV-seropositive. CDR3 sequence (DNA): TGTGCCAGCAGTTCCTTGGGGACAGGGACTGGAAACACCATATATTTT. As protein: CASSSLGTGTGNTIYF.